The clone carrying this T cell receptor (beta chain) was seen ten or more times. This sample's TCRbeta library carried unique molecular identifier barcodes. TCRdb called the PCR reads again in MiXCR, with one record for every CDR3 protein. Among around 400,000 distinct CDR3 sequences listed, approximately 10% were seen once. The data derive from a study of T-cell reconstitution after alpha-beta-depleted transplantation in children. Sequences were derived from PBMCs from the stem cell graft donor, sampled from the stem cell graft. The sequence was obtained from a human donor who donated a stem cell graft to a child with acute myeloid leukemia.

DNA of the CDR3: TGCGCCAGCAGCCTGGGGGCGAACAATGAGCAGTTCTTC. It translates to CASSLGANNEQFF. J is TRBJ2-1 and V is TRBV5-1; D might be TRBD1 (6 bases). Trimming shortened V by 4 bases and J by 5 bases, and 10 bases separated the two germline ends. Germline lookup yields CDR1 SGHRS and CDR2 YFSETQ. This CDR3 region has 13 residues.